These 7 T cell receptor beta chains originate from one sample sequenced in a study of cytomegalovirus exposure and HLA in healthy donors (TCRdb year 2017). Library preparation employed the immunoSEQ multiplex PCR assay. The multiplex PCR relied on a mix of 60 forward primers for TCR Vbeta segments and 13 reverse primers for TCR Jbeta segments. The immuneACCESS repertoire file appears here via TCRdb, limited to in-frame rearrangements. These files lack a portion of the clones; in checked studies, under half of the deficit traces to unresolved V genes, and the cause of the others is not known. The sample profile shows approximately 190,000 clones; 65% to 90% of them were found once. Over 5.5% of the sample goes to the ten largest clones. The sample comprised PBMCs. The receptors here all came from a man aged 35 to 55 in good health and CMV-seropositive.

V usage is TRBV28 and J usage is TRBJ2-7; possibly TRBD1 for D (6 bases). CDR3 length: 14 amino acids. V was clipped by 5 bases and J by 0 bases, with 11 bases between them. Germline V gene data show CDR1 as MDHEN and CDR2 as SYDVKM. The CDR3 here is CASSVQGLSYEQYF. CDR3 DNA: TGTGCCAGCAGTGTACAGGGTCTCTCCTACGAGCAGTACTTC.

This sequence joins TRBV30 and TRBJ2-5; 8 positions agree with TRBD1. The CDR3 has 13 amino acids. The junction had 2 bases not matched to a gene; V was cut back by 4 bases and J by 1 base. Germline CDR1 GTSNPN, CDR2 SVGIG (reference sequence). The DNA of the CDR3 is TGTGCCTGGACCGGACAGGGCCAAGAGACCCAGTACTTC. Its protein product is CAWTGQGQETQYF. The complete variable domain, with remaining parts taken from reference TRBV30 and TRBJ2-5, reads SQTIHQWPATLVQPVGSPLSLECTVEGTSNPNLYWYRQAAGRGLQLLFYSVGIGQISSEVPQNLSASRPQDRQFILSSKKLLLSDSGFYLCAWTGQGQETQYFGPGTRLLVL.

The chain carries TRBV10-2 and TRBJ2-4; 14 positions agree with TRBD2. CDR3 length: 16 residues. With 5 bases clipped from V and 7 bases from J, the junction kept 7 bases outside the gene matches. CDR1 and CDR2 from the germline V gene are WSHSY and SAAADI. The CDR3, as DNA: TGCGCCAGCAGTCCGACTAGCGGGGGGGCTGGGAACATTCAGTACTTC. Amino acids: CASSPTSGGAGNIQYF.

This rearrangement joins TRBV5-1 to TRBJ1-2; maybe TRBD1 (6 bases). CDR1 and CDR2 (germline): SGHRS, YFSETQ. The CDR3 is 15 residues long. Trimming shortened V by 4 bases and J by 4 bases, and 17 bases separated the two germline ends. CDR3 amino acids: CASSMISGTPYGYTF. In DNA form, the CDR3 reads TGCGCCAGCAGCATGATATCCGGGACACCCTATGGCTACACCTTC.

The chain joins TRBV7-2 to TRBJ2-1; 10 bases are a match to TRBD2. With V trimmed by 4 bases and J by 0 bases, 3 bases remained unmatched. This CDR3 contains 16 residues. The germline V gene encodes CDR1 SGHTA and CDR2 FQGNSA. The CDR3 DNA reads TGTGCCAGCAGCTCGGGACTAGCGAGCTCCTACAATGAGCAGTTCTTC. It encodes CASSSGLASSYNEQFF.

The rearrangement joins TRBV7-9 to TRBJ2-3; D may be TRBD2 (5 bases). The V gene lost 4 bases and the J gene lost 0 bases, with 11 bases spanning the gap. The CDR3 has 15 amino acids. Per the germline V gene, CDR1 is SEHNR and CDR2 is FQNEAQ (reference sequence). The DNA for the CDR3 is TGTGCCAGCAGCTCAAGTAGGGAGAGCACAGATACGCAGTATTTT. Protein sequence: CASSSSRESTDTQYF.

This chain links TRBV4-3 with TRBJ2-1, with D possibly matching TRBD1 (6 bases). This CDR3 contains 15 residues. V dropped 1 base and J dropped 4 bases, with 11 bases sitting between them. Per germline, CDR1 LGHNA and CDR2 YSLEER. The CDR3 nucleotides are TGCGCCAGCAGCCAAGGAGAGGACAGTTACAATGAGCAGTTCTTC. Amino acid sequence: CASSQGEDSYNEQFF.